The present entry profiles one T cell receptor beta chain with its context. Germline V CDR1 and CDR2: MNHNS, SASEGT. With V trimmed by 3 bases and J by 8 bases, 7 bases remained unmatched. The CDR3 covers 14 residues. These data belong to a study of regulatory T cells in long-lasting Graves disease. Time point described: newly diagnosed GD, antithyroid drugs for less than 3 months. Preparation of the TCR library used RNA extracted from PBMCs. Arm-PCR of CDR3 regions and iRepertoire HTBI primers were used to build TCR beta libraries. Each CDR3 protein is one row after TCRdb ran MiXCR on the multiplex PCR reads. Counted here are about 620,000 distinct CDR3 sequences, 15% to 20% occurring once; the ten biggest clones make up about 17%. The sample was also reused in another study, on T cells in Graves' hyperthyroidism and ophthalmopathy.

The receptor was derived from a woman aged 25 to 39 with Graves disease. The V gene is TRBV6-1, the J gene TRBJ1-2, with TRBD1 matching 9 bases. The sequencing here drew on peripheral blood mononuclear cells (PBMCs), taken at new diagnosis, from a patient treated with antithyroid drugs. CDR3 sequence: CASSEGQGLGGYTF. In DNA, the CDR3 is TGTGCCAGCAGTGAGGGACAGGGTCTTGGGGGCTACACCTTC.